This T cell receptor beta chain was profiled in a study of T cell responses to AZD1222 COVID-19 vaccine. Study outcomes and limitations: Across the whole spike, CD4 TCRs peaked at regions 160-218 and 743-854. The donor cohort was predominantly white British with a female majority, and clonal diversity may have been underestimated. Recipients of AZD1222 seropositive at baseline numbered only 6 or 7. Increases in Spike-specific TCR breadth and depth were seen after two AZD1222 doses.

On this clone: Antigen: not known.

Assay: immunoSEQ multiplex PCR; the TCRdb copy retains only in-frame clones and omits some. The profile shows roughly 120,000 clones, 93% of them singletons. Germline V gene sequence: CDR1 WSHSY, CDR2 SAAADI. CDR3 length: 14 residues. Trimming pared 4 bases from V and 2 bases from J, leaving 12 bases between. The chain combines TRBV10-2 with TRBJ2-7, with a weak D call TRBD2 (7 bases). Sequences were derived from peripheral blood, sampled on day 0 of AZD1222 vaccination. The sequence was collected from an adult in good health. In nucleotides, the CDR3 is TGCGCCAGCAGTGTGGGGAGGGGGGCCTACGAGCAGTACTTC. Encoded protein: CASSVGRGAYEQYF.